This T cell receptor beta chain was obtained from a study of T cell responses to AZD1222 COVID-19 vaccine. Study-level points and caveats: Females made up more of the donors, who were largely white British, and clonal diversity may have come out too low. Rises in breadth and depth of Spike-specific TCRs came after two AZD1222 doses. Nearly half of spike-specific TCRs reportedly go after variant regions that carry no mutations.

About this clone itself: Its antigen is unknown.

The germline CDR1 and CDR2 sequences are MGHRA and YSYEKL. V lost 1 base, J lost 9 bases, and 13 bases lay in between. The CDR3 contains 14 residues. The protocol was immunoSEQ multiplex PCR, while the TCRdb copy is restricted to in-frame clones and leaves out a portion. Of 110,000 to 150,000 clones detected, around 93% appear once; the ten largest clones hold more than 8.5%. The specimen was peripheral blood, collected on day 0 of AZD1222 vaccination. The rearrangement links TRBV4-1 to TRBJ2-1, with TRBD2 as a possible D gene (6 bases). This clonotype originated in an adult in good health. CDR3 sequence: CASSQGTTPPEQFF. The CDR3 DNA reads TGCGCCAGCAGCCAAGGGACTACCCCACCTGAGCAGTTCTTC.